Only a few counts were recorded for the clone carrying this T cell receptor (beta chain). Its target is unknown. This entry belongs to a study of blood T cells in healthy people across ages. Across the whole study: Capture by template switching was about one barcoded beta molecule per two T cells. Findings of the study overall: The percentage of naive T cells correlated strongly with TCR beta diversity. Significant beta diversity loss was already apparent by age roughly 44, declining roughly linearly.

In germline, CDR1 is LNHNV, CDR2 YYDKDF (reference sequence). The CDR3 is 15 amino acids. Trimming pared 0 bases from V and 5 bases from J, leaving 11 bases between. Combining a sample-barcoded 5' primer with a J-beta primer mix, a second PCR ran for about 6 to 12 cycles. TCRdb re-derived calls from the 5' RACE reads in MiXCR, one entry per CDR3 protein. The sample shows 1,100,000 or so distinct CDR3 sequences, 35% to 50% of them seen only once. The clonotype comes from a woman aged 55-75 years in good health. V and J are TRBV15 and TRBJ2-4; the D gene is possibly TRBD1 (6 bases). Sequencing was done on a sample of blood. The CDR3 nucleotides are TGTGCCACCAGCAGAGATATGACAGGACAAAACATTCAGTACTTC. Translated, it gives CATSRDMTGQNIQYF.